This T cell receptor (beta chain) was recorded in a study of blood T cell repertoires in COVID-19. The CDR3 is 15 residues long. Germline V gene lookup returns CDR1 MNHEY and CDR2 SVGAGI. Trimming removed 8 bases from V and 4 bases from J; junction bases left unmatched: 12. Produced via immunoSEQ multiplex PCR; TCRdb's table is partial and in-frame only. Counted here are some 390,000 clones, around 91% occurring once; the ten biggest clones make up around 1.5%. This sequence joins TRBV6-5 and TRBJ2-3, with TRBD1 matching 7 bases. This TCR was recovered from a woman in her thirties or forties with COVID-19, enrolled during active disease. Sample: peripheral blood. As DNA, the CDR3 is TGTGCCAGCGGCTACGACAGGGTGAGATCAGATACGCAGTATTTT. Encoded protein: CASGYDRVRSDTQYF.